This TCR beta chain was retrieved from a study of T cells in Graves' hyperthyroidism and ophthalmopathy. RNA transcripts served as the template for amplifying TCR beta CDR3 regions. First-round RT-PCR targeting the TCR CDR3 was performed with the HTBI primer set. TCRdb fed the multiplex PCR reads into MiXCR, producing one record per CDR3 protein. The data hold roughly 510,000 distinct CDR3 sequences, with roughly 45% observed a single time. Germline CDR1 is SQVTM and CDR2 is ANQGSEA. The V and J ends lost 2 bases and 7 bases respectively, with 23 bases between them. The CDR3 spans 16 residues. Sequencing was carried out using peripheral blood or thyroid tissue (not recorded which). This TCR was recovered from an adult woman with Graves' disease, either hyperthyroidism or ophthalmopathy (not recorded which). The chain links TRBV29-1 to TRBJ1-2; a possible D gene is TRBD1 (6 bases). Here the CDR3 reads CSVEREGGSASGGYTF. CDR3 in DNA: TGCAGCGTTGAACGGGAAGGGGGTTCTGCGTCGGGTGGCTACACCTTC.